The 10 T cell receptor beta chains below all came from one sample that was sequenced in a study of blood T cell repertoires in COVID-19. Sequencing used immunoSEQ multiplex PCR; TCRdb keeps in-frame clones, though not all of them. Altogether tens of thousands of clones are present, roughly 83% being singletons, with the ten largest covering 40% to 45%. Sample: peripheral blood. The receptors derive from an older man with acute or convalescent COVID-19.

The V and J genes are TRBV10-1 and TRBJ1-1, with D possibly TRBD1 on 5 matching bases. Looked up from germline, CDR1 is WNHNN and CDR2 is SYGVQD (reference sequence). The CDR3 sequence is 12 residues long. V was trimmed by 5 bases and J by 1 base, leaving 5 bases between them. The DNA of the CDR3 is TGCGCCAGCAGTCAGGGGAACACTGAAGCTTTCTTT. This gives the protein CASSQGNTEAFF.

This clone was counted a single time. V usage is TRBV9 and J usage is TRBJ2-1; no reliable D call. Trimming left V 0 bases short and J 0 bases short, with 10 bases between. The CDR3 runs to 16 residues. Germline CDR1 is SGDLS and CDR2 is YYNGEE. The CDR3 spells CASSVVPLSSYNEQFF. CDR3 coding DNA: TGTGCCAGCAGCGTAGTCCCCCTGAGCTCCTACAATGAGCAGTTCTTC. The full variable domain, its missing parts supplied by reference TRBV9 and TRBJ2-1, is DSGVTQTPKHLITATGQRVTLRCSPRSGDLSVYWYQQSLDQGLQFLIQYYNGEERAKGNILERFSAQQFPDLHSELNLSSLELGDSALYFCASSVVPLSSYNEQFFGPGTRLTVL.

This clone was detected only once. The chain joins TRBV3-1 (or the pseudogene TRBV3-2) to TRBJ1-3, with D possibly being TRBD1 (6 bases). Germline-derived CDR1 and CDR2 are LGHDT and YNNKEL (reference sequence). The CDR3 runs to 14 residues. V was pared by 7 bases and J by 1 base, with 11 bases between. The CDR3 DNA reads TGTGCCAGCACCTTAACAGGGTCTGGAAACACCATATATTTT. Translation: CASTLTGSGNTIYF.

The chain links TRBV5-4 to TRBJ2-5, with D possibly matching TRBD1 (5 bases). Between the trimmed V and J ends, which lost 3 bases and 2 bases, there was a span of 11 bases. This CDR3 is built from 14 residues. Germline V gene sequence: CDR1 SGHNT, CDR2 YYREEE (reference sequence). DNA of the CDR3: TGTGCCAGCAGCTCGACAGACCCTCAAGAGACCCAGTACTTC. Amino acid sequence: CASSSTDPQETQYF.

With regard to this clone: Other nucleotide sequences from this sample produce the same CDR3. The V and J genes are TRBV5-1 and TRBJ2-5; possible D gene TRBD2, 6 bases. The germline V gene has CDR1 SGHRS and CDR2 YFSETQ. V shed 4 bases and J shed 5 bases, with 15 bases lying between them. This CDR3 spans 14 amino acids. CDR3 coding DNA: TGCGCCAGCAGCCCTACCGGGAGCTGGGAGACCCAGTACTTC. Translation: CASSPTGSWETQYF. Combining the CDR3 with reference TRBV5-1 and TRBJ2-5 gives the whole variable domain KAGVTQTPRYLIKTRGQQVTLSCSPISGHRSVSWYQQTPGQGLQFLFEYFSETQRNKGNFPGRFSGRQFSNSRSEMNVSTLELGDSALYLCASSPTGSWETQYFGPGTRLLVL.

The CDR3 loop reads CASSQDGTGGQGAGELFF. In nucleotides, the CDR3 is TGCGCCAGCAGCCAAGATGGGACAGGGGGCCAGGGTGCCGGGGAGCTGTTTTTT. The chain has TRBV4-3 and TRBJ2-2; TRBD1 agrees at 12 bases. J was trimmed by 6 bases and V by 0 bases; bases with no gene match: 8. Germline V gene lookup returns CDR1 LGHNA and CDR2 YSLEER. This CDR3 contains 18 residues.

This sequence joins TRBV7-2 and TRBJ1-2; D perhaps matches TRBD1 (6 bases). Looked up from germline, CDR1 is SGHTA and CDR2 is FQGNSA. The CDR3 is 17 amino acids. The V end lost 5 bases, the J end lost 1 base, and 20 bases lay between the germline ends. The DNA for the CDR3 is TGTGCCAGCAGCCTCCAACCCTCCGGGACAAGTAACTATGGCTACACCTTC. This sequence encodes CASSLQPSGTSNYGYTF.

CDR3 sequence reads: CASIPSGGPGETQYF. In nucleotides, the CDR3 is TGTGCCAGCATACCTAGCGGGGGGCCGGGTGAGACCCAGTACTTC. This chain uses TRBV6-5 with TRBJ2-5; 11 bases map to TRBD2. V shed 7 bases and J 5 bases; nucleotides not matched to a gene: 9. Per the germline V gene, CDR1 is MNHEY and CDR2 is SVGAGI. The CDR3 spans 15 residues.

The V gene is TRBV7-2, the J gene TRBJ1-5; 7 bases agree with TRBD1. V lost 5 bases and J lost 4; bases outside the gene matches: 11. Germline V gene lookup returns CDR1 SGHTA and CDR2 FQGNSA. CDR3 length: 16 amino acids. Here the CDR3 DNA reads TGTGCCAGCAGCCGTTTTACGGCAGGGGGAAATCAGCCCCAGCATTTT. This encodes CASSRFTAGGNQPQHF.

The gene calls are TRBV28 and TRBJ2-7; TRBD1 aligns across 11 bases. Germline values: CDR1 MDHEN, CDR2 SYDVKM. This CDR3 comprises 15 residues. Trimming at V came to 8 bases and at J to 3 bases, leaving 9 bases not matched to a gene. CDR3 loop: CASRTTGTGGYEQYF. The CDR3 DNA reads as TGTGCCAGCCGAACCACCGGGACAGGGGGCTACGAGCAGTACTTC.